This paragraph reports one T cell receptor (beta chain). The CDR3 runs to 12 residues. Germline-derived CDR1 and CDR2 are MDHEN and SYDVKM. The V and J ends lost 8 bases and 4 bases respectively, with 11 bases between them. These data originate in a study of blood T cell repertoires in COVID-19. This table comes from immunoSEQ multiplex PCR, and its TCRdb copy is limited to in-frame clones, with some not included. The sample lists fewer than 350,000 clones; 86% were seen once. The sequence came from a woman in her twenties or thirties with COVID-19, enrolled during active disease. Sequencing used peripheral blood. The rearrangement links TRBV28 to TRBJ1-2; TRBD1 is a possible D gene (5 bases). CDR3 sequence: CASSTETYGYTF. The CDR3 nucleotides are TGTGCCAGCTCGACAGAGACCTATGGCTACACCTTC.